This T cell receptor beta chain was profiled in a study of vaccination effects on CD4 cells after COVID-19. Study-wide points: Clones induced by infection and by vaccine showed marked clonal contraction late after vaccination. Cross-reactivity with common cold coronaviruses was shown by only 1 of 255 vaccine-induced clones in healthy vaccinees.

Assay: immunoSEQ multiplex PCR; the TCRdb copy retains only in-frame clones and omits some. The sample holds approximately 70,000 clones; roughly 74% are singletons and the top ten take 2.5% to 3%. As concerns this clone: Its target is not known.

Peptide-pool stimulation followed by sequencing identified expanded antigen-specific CD4+ clonotypes in the ViraFEST assay. An approximately ten-day culture period preceded the isolation of CD4+ T cells. Nucleocapsid antibody tests were negative, and the vaccine recipients had no prior SARS-CoV-2 infection. Trimming shortened V by 2 bases and J by 4 bases, and 10 bases separated the two germline ends. Germline V lookup: CDR1 KGHDR, CDR2 SFDVKD. This CDR3 is built from 15 residues. This sequence was found in a human donor who received a COVID-19 vaccine. The sample was CD4+ T cells from PBMCs cultured with HCoV-NL63 spike peptides, taken before COVID-19 vaccination. This sequence joins TRBV24-1 and TRBJ2-2; D is perhaps TRBD1 (6 bases). CDR3 residues: CATSDWQGSTGELFF. CDR3 DNA sequence: TGTGCCACCAGTGATTGGCAGGGGAGCACCGGGGAGCTGTTTTTT.